This T cell receptor (beta chain) stems from a study of T cell repertoires in cytomegalovirus infection. The wider study: Both recently identified HLA-C-restricted and well-studied HLA-B-restricted CMV epitopes were used in the study. Public TCR beta signatures indicated both CMV infection and matching HLA type.

TCRdb itself ran the reads through MiXCR, one entry per CDR3 protein. The table has approximately 340,000 distinct CDR3 sequences, 29% seen once. CDR1 and CDR2 (germline): SGHTA, FQGNSA. Trimming removed 5 bases at V and 3 bases at J, with 14 bases between. The CDR3 length is 15 residues. Broader study findings: Pooled public TCR beta family frequency picked out CMV carriers with the relevant HLA. Ex vivo responses were dominated by HLA-C-restricted CMV-specific TCR beta clonotypes.

This clonotype occurred many times. Its antigen remains unidentified. This receptor was taken from a human donor in good health (CMV status not recorded). Some clones in this sample may be carry-over from other donors' samples. The chain couples TRBV7-2 to TRBJ1-5; TRBD1 is a possible D gene (6 bases). The material was cultured PBMCs, obtained from culture after CMV antigen stimulation. The CDR3 reads CASSPQTGDNQPQHF. As DNA, the CDR3 is TGTGCCAGCAGCCCTCAGACAGGTGACAATCAGCCCCAGCATTTT.